Listed below are T cell receptor beta chains from one sample, sequenced in a study of blood T cell repertoires in COVID-19. Sequencing used immunoSEQ multiplex PCR; TCRdb keeps in-frame clones, though not all of them. The sample has 120,000 to 150,000 clones; roughly 85% are singletons. Sequenced: peripheral blood. The receptors derive from a man aged 55 to 70 with acute or convalescent COVID-19. Both conserved end residues are part of each CDR3. The order of the fields is CDR3 length, D gene, clone size, J gene, V gene, CDR3 protein, CDR3 DNA. A D gene is named only where the DNA matches it firmly. Clone size is not always given. Where it is, it says once, few, many or a class for expanded clones.

cdr3_length: 16
d_call: TRBD1
clone_size: once
j_call: TRBJ1-4
v_call: TRBV2
cdr3_aa: CASSASRTGVGEKLFF
cdr3_nt: TGTGCCAGCAGTGCCTCACGGACAGGGGTGGGTGAAAAACTGTTTTTT

cdr3_length: 16
d_call: TRBD1
clone_size: once
j_call: TRBJ2-3
v_call: TRBV19
cdr3_aa: CASSMSRGQGRDTQYF
cdr3_nt: TGTGCCAGTAGTATGTCCAGGGGACAGGGAAGAGATACGCAGTATTTT

cdr3_length: 14
d_call: .
clone_size: .
j_call: TRBJ2-1
v_call: TRBV9
cdr3_aa: CASSVAAQGREQFF
cdr3_nt: TGTGCCAGCAGCGTAGCGGCTCAGGGGCGCGAGCAGTTCTTC

cdr3_length: 13
d_call: .
clone_size: few
j_call: TRBJ1-5
v_call: TRBV15
cdr3_aa: CATSRTGNQPQHF
cdr3_nt: TGTGCCACCAGCAGGACAGGCAATCAGCCCCAGCATTTT

cdr3_length: 13
d_call: .
clone_size: .
j_call: TRBJ1-2
v_call: TRBV6-5
cdr3_aa: CASSYSVGAGYTF
cdr3_nt: TGTGCCAGCAGTTACTCGGTCGGAGCTGGCTACACCTTC

cdr3_length: 14
d_call: TRBD2
clone_size: .
j_call: TRBJ2-2
v_call: TRBV10-3
cdr3_aa: CAVSSGVNTGELFF
cdr3_nt: TGTGCCGTATCTAGCGGGGTGAACACCGGGGAGCTGTTTTTT

cdr3_length: 15
d_call: TRBD1
clone_size: .
j_call: TRBJ2-5
v_call: TRBV19
cdr3_aa: CASSIIGDRQETQYF
cdr3_nt: TGTGCCAGTAGTATAATTGGGGACAGACAAGAGACCCAGTACTTC

cdr3_length: 17
d_call: TRBD1
clone_size: .
j_call: TRBJ1-1
v_call: TRBV6-2/TRBV6-3
cdr3_aa: CASSYAQGAGMNTEAFF
cdr3_nt: TGTGCCAGCAGTTACGCTCAGGGGGCGGGTATGAACACTGAAGCTTTCTTT

cdr3_length: 15
d_call: TRBD1
clone_size: .
j_call: TRBJ2-3
v_call: TRBV6-2/TRBV6-3
cdr3_aa: CASSLDRLGTDTQYF
cdr3_nt: TGTGCCAGCAGCCTGGACAGGCTAGGCACAGATACGCAGTATTTT

cdr3_length: 15
d_call: .
clone_size: .
j_call: TRBJ2-6
v_call: TRBV21-1
cdr3_aa: CASSHLGLRANVLTF
cdr3_nt: TGTGCCAGCAGCCACTTGGGACTTCGGGCCAACGTCCTGACTTTC

cdr3_length: 14
d_call: .
clone_size: .
j_call: TRBJ1-1
v_call: TRBV29-1
cdr3_aa: CSGNGGSLNTEAFF
cdr3_nt: TGCAGCGGAAACGGGGGGTCCTTGAACACTGAAGCTTTCTTT

cdr3_length: 16
d_call: TRBD1
clone_size: .
j_call: TRBJ1-5
v_call: TRBV2
cdr3_aa: CASSPQGAGGNQPQHF
cdr3_nt: TGTGCCAGCAGTCCACAGGGGGCTGGGGGCAATCAGCCCCAGCATTTT

cdr3_length: 14
d_call: .
clone_size: .
j_call: TRBJ2-2
v_call: TRBV27
cdr3_aa: CASQRGGATGELFF
cdr3_nt: TGTGCCAGCCAAAGGGGGGGAGCAACCGGGGAGCTGTTTTTT

cdr3_length: 14
d_call: TRBD1
clone_size: .
j_call: TRBJ1-2
v_call: TRBV5-1
cdr3_aa: CASSSRQGEYGYTF
cdr3_nt: TGCGCCAGCAGCTCGCGACAGGGCGAATATGGCTACACCTTC

cdr3_length: 15
d_call: .
clone_size: .
j_call: TRBJ1-1
v_call: TRBV4-3
cdr3_aa: CASSQDAGIGTEAFF
cdr3_nt: TGCGCCAGCAGCCAAGATGCGGGGATCGGCACTGAAGCTTTCTTT

cdr3_length: 14
d_call: TRBD2
clone_size: .
j_call: TRBJ2-2
v_call: TRBV7-8
cdr3_aa: CASSPSGVTGELFF
cdr3_nt: TGTGCCAGCAGCCCTAGCGGAGTCACCGGGGAGCTGTTTTTT

cdr3_length: 15
d_call: TRBD1
clone_size: .
j_call: TRBJ2-5
v_call: TRBV9
cdr3_aa: CASSVRGLLQETQYF
cdr3_nt: TGTGCCAGCAGCGTGAGGGGGCTCCTTCAAGAGACCCAGTACTTC

cdr3_length: 15
d_call: TRBD1
clone_size: .
j_call: TRBJ1-2
v_call: TRBV2
cdr3_aa: CASSETGTIPYGYTF
cdr3_nt: TGTGCCAGCAGCGAGACAGGGACCATCCCCTATGGCTACACCTTC

cdr3_length: 14
d_call: TRBD1
clone_size: .
j_call: TRBJ2-7
v_call: TRBV6-5
cdr3_aa: CASSFRDRSYEQYF
cdr3_nt: TGTGCCAGCAGCTTCCGGGACAGGAGCTACGAGCAGTACTTC

cdr3_length: 19
d_call: TRBD2
clone_size: .
j_call: TRBJ2-1
v_call: TRBV19
cdr3_aa: CASSTGGLAGGLLYNEQFF
cdr3_nt: TGTGCCAGTAGTACCGGGGGACTAGCGGGAGGCCTCCTATACAATGAGCAGTTCTTC

cdr3_length: 14
d_call: .
clone_size: .
j_call: TRBJ1-2
v_call: TRBV7-2
cdr3_aa: CASSSGGLSYGYTF
cdr3_nt: TGTGCCAGCAGCTCGGGGGGGCTTAGCTATGGCTACACCTTC

cdr3_length: 20
d_call: TRBD1
clone_size: .
j_call: TRBJ2-3
v_call: TRBV5-8
cdr3_aa: CASSLGRQGSQGPSTDTQYF
cdr3_nt: TGTGCCAGCAGCTTGGGGCGACAGGGGTCCCAAGGTCCCAGCACAGATACGCAGTATTTT

cdr3_length: 17
d_call: TRBD2
clone_size: .
j_call: TRBJ2-2
v_call: TRBV7-3
cdr3_aa: CASSRESGRAGTGELFF
cdr3_nt: TGTGCCAGCAGCCGCGAAAGCGGGAGGGCAGGCACCGGGGAGCTGTTTTTT

cdr3_length: 16
d_call: .
clone_size: .
j_call: TRBJ2-3
v_call: TRBV29-1
cdr3_aa: CSVGDFGQWSTDTQYF
cdr3_nt: TGCAGCGTAGGAGATTTTGGACAGTGGAGCACAGATACGCAGTATTTT

cdr3_length: 17
d_call: TRBD1
clone_size: .
j_call: TRBJ2-7
v_call: TRBV6-7
cdr3_aa: CASSYSRRGRLSYEQYF
cdr3_nt: TGTGCCAGCAGTTACTCGAGAAGGGGGCGCCTGTCCTACGAGCAGTACTTC

cdr3_length: 16
d_call: .
clone_size: .
j_call: TRBJ2-2
v_call: TRBV6-5
cdr3_aa: CASSYSRRLNTGELFF
cdr3_nt: TGTGCCAGCAGTTACTCGAGGCGGCTTAACACCGGGGAGCTGTTTTTT

cdr3_length: 15
d_call: .
clone_size: .
j_call: TRBJ1-4
v_call: TRBV5-1
cdr3_aa: CASSFRGQRDEKLFF
cdr3_nt: TGCGCCAGCAGCTTTAGAGGGCAACGGGATGAAAAACTGTTTTTT

cdr3_length: 15
d_call: .
clone_size: .
j_call: TRBJ2-7
v_call: TRBV27
cdr3_aa: CASSLVSGTDYEQYF
cdr3_nt: TGTGCCAGCAGTTTGGTGTCGGGGACTGACTACGAGCAGTACTTC

cdr3_length: 13
d_call: .
clone_size: .
j_call: TRBJ1-6
v_call: TRBV18
cdr3_aa: CASSPGGDSPLHF
cdr3_nt: TGTGCCAGCTCACCGGGCGGGGATTCACCCCTCCACTTT

cdr3_length: 15
d_call: TRBD1
clone_size: .
j_call: TRBJ1-2
v_call: TRBV28
cdr3_aa: CASSLPGQRNYGYTF
cdr3_nt: TGTGCCAGCAGTCTTCCGGGACAGAGGAACTATGGCTACACCTTC

cdr3_length: 11
d_call: .
clone_size: .
j_call: TRBJ2-1
v_call: TRBV28
cdr3_aa: CASQGNNEQFF
cdr3_nt: TGTGCCAGCCAGGGCAACAATGAGCAGTTCTTC

cdr3_length: 13
d_call: .
clone_size: .
j_call: TRBJ2-7
v_call: TRBV19
cdr3_aa: CASSISRSYEQYF
cdr3_nt: TGTGCCAGTAGTATAAGTCGGTCCTACGAGCAGTACTTC

cdr3_length: 13
d_call: .
clone_size: .
j_call: TRBJ2-7
v_call: TRBV5-5
cdr3_aa: CASSFNGGYEQYF
cdr3_nt: TGTGCCAGCAGCTTCAATGGGGGGTACGAGCAGTACTTC

cdr3_length: 13
d_call: .
clone_size: .
j_call: TRBJ2-1
v_call: TRBV9
cdr3_aa: CASSVVGNNEQFF
cdr3_nt: TGTGCCAGCAGCGTAGTGGGCAACAATGAGCAGTTCTTC

cdr3_length: 14
d_call: .
clone_size: .
j_call: TRBJ1-2
v_call: TRBV28
cdr3_aa: CASRLTGLDYGYTF
cdr3_nt: TGTGCCAGCAGACTCACAGGGCTCGACTATGGCTACACCTTC

cdr3_length: 15
d_call: .
clone_size: .
j_call: TRBJ1-3
v_call: TRBV6-6
cdr3_aa: CASRIDSRSGNTIYF
cdr3_nt: TGTGCCAGCAGAATCGACAGTCGCTCTGGAAACACCATATATTTT

cdr3_length: 15
d_call: TRBD1
clone_size: .
j_call: TRBJ2-1
v_call: TRBV7-2
cdr3_aa: CASSFDRALYNEQFF
cdr3_nt: TGTGCCAGCAGCTTCGACAGGGCTCTCTACAATGAGCAGTTCTTC

cdr3_length: 15
d_call: .
clone_size: .
j_call: TRBJ1-1
v_call: TRBV29-1
cdr3_aa: CSVEGDLGGNTEAFF
cdr3_nt: TGCAGCGTTGAAGGGGACCTAGGGGGGAACACTGAAGCTTTCTTT